The present TCR beta chain was sequenced within a study of blood T cell repertoires in COVID-19 (dated by TCRdb to the early 2020s). For the study in its entirety: Samples from collaborators originated in the United States, Italy and Spain and spanned both the acute and convalescent phases of COVID-19. The repertoires were made available in a free public database intended to serve as a resource for research on the immune response to SARS-CoV-2. Deeply sampled blood TCRbeta repertoires from subjects exposed to, actively infected with, or recovered from COVID-19 were included in the dataset. Sample metadata almost always included a de-identified subject ID, COVID-19 status, age in years and sex. Where available, HLA class I and class II types were taken from metadata supplied by the sample provider and were not determined by assay-based typing. The samples were drawn from the first 160 participants of the ongoing ImmuneRACE study and from 1,200 or so subjects provided by 6 global collaborators. The material from the prospective study consisted of cDNA or gDNA derived from T cells, B-cell-depleted T cells, or PBMCs. The paper as a whole reports these results and caveats: Clinical and demographic metadata were provided uncurated, with the amount varying by source and participant.

The immunoSEQ Assay, a bias-controlled multiplex PCR, was used to amplify TCRbeta CDR3 regions from genomic DNA. As for how the authors treated the data: Within the assay, amplification of reference gene primers was used to estimate how many nucleated cells each sample contained. To quantify the absolute abundance of each unique TCRbeta CDR3 rearrangement, sequence reads were collapsed and filtered. Productive Simpson clonality was computed per sample as the square root of Simpson's diversity index over productive rearrangements. In TCRdb, the immuneACCESS table is reduced to in-frame sequences with V and J assigned. These tables do not hold every clone; where another copy was compared, an unresolved V gene accounts for under half, and the others remain unexplained. From that table come the V and J calls and clone size; the DNA was used to work out D and trimming. The sample profile shows 65,000 to 70,000 clones; 80% to 95% of them were found once. The top ten constitute roughly 2.7% of the sample.

This clone was observed once. Its antigen is unknown. Nothing much larger sits one base from this clone, and base qualities are not available. CDR1 and CDR2 (SGDLS, YYNGEE) derive from the germline V gene. The CDR3 sequence holds 13 residues, the cysteine and phenylalanine included. The kept DNA is CDR3 alone, 39 bases in frame from the first base. V is reduced by 4 bases and J by 5 bases, leaving a spacing of 12 bases between them. Each collaborating institution followed its own protocols to collect whole blood in K2EDTA tubes. For TCRbeta analysis, collaborator samples were shipped as frozen whole blood, as isolated PBMCs, or as DNA extracted from either sample type.

Sequencing input: peripheral blood. The receptor chain draws on TRBV9 and TRBJ2-5, with the D gene too uncertain to name. The receptor's source is a man in his 70s with active COVID-19. This receptor has the CDR3 CASSIGLMETQYF. The DNA sequence follows: TGTGCCAGCAGCATTGGCCTTATGGAGACCCAGTACTTC.